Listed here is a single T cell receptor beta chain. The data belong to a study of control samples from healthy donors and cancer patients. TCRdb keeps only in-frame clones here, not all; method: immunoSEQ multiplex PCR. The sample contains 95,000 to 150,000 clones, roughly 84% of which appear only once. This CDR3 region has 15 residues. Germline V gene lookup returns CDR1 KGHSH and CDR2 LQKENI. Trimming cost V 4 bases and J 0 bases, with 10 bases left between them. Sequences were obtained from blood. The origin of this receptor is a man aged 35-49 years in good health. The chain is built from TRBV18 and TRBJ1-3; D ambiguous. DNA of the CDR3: TGTGCCAGCTCACTGTCTAAGACCTCTGGAAACACCATATATTTT. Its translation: CASSLSKTSGNTIYF.